What follows is one T cell receptor (beta chain) and its context. Its specificity is unknown. This CDR3 comprises 15 residues. J gave up 6 bases and V 2 bases, and 9 bases lay outside the gene matches. Germline V lookup: CDR1 MNHEY, CDR2 SMNVEV (reference sequence). This record comes from a study of PD-1 blockade in classical Hodgkin lymphoma. Across the study: On a schedule of every 2 weeks, patients received nivolumab 3 mg/kg intravenously.

Each of the patients experienced relapse following autologous stem cell transplantation, and their brentuximab vedotin exposure differed. Produced via immunoSEQ multiplex PCR; TCRdb's table is partial and in-frame only. The table records about 98,000 clones, roughly 92% of them present only once. Findings and limits, study-wide: Compared with healthy donors, newly diagnosed patients reportedly showed lower baseline TCR diversity.

The source is a human donor with classical Hodgkin lymphoma. The chain uses TRBV27 and TRBJ2-7; 8 bases map to TRBD2. The input for sequencing was peripheral blood mononuclear cells (PBMCs), taken at baseline. In DNA, the CDR3 is TGTGCCAGCAGTTTAGGGTGGAGTCGGGAGGGCGAGCAGTACTTC. It translates to CASSLGWSREGEQYF.